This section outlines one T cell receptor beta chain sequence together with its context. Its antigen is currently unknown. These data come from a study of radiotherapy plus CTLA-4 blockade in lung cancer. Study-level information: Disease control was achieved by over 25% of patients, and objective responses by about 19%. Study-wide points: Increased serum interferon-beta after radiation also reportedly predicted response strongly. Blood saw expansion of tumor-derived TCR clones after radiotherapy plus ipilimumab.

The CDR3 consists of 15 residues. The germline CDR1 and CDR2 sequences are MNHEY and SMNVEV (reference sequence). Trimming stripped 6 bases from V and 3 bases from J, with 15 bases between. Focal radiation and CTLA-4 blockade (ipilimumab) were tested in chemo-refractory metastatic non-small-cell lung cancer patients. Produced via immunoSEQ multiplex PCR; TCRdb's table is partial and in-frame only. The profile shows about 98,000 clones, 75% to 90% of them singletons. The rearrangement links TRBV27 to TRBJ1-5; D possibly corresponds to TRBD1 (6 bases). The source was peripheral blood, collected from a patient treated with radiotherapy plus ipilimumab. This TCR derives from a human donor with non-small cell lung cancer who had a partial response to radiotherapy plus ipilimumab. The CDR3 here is CASSYSGQPNQPQHF. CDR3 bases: TGTGCCAGCAGCTACTCCGGACAGCCCAATCAGCCCCAGCATTTT.